Listed below are T cell receptor beta chains from one sample, sequenced in a study of regulatory T cells in long-lasting Graves disease. TCRdb used MiXCR to reprocess the multiplex PCR reads, holding one entry per CDR3 protein. Among 450,000 or so distinct CDR3 sequences, about 22% were seen once, and the ten largest hold about 12%. This specimen was peripheral blood mononuclear cells (PBMCs), taken when the disease was refractory, from a patient treated with antithyroid drugs. The source is a female donor with Graves disease. The CDR3 runs from the conserved cysteine through the conserved F or W. A D gene is named only where the DNA matches it firmly. Part of the rows lack a size; the others show once, few, many or a class for expanded clones.

TRBV7-8 many TRBD1 CASSRSGTGRTDTQYF
TRBV29-1 NA NA CSVSPGGATEALF
TRBV6-1 many NA CASTLNPAGQETQYF
TRBV6-6 many NA CASSYSMREGVNYGYTF
TRBV19 NA NA CATKREGNQPQHF
TRBV30 NA NA CAWSTGQLNSPLHF
TRBV30 few NA CAWSVGMNTGELFF
TRBV6-2/TRBV6-3 few NA CASSYSRTQPSNQPQHF
TRBV6-5 few NA CASSYLPTGTEAFF
TRBV12-3/TRBV12-4 many NA CASSLGVRRNTEAFF
TRBV7-2 NA NA CASTSNLGQPQHF
TRBV7-8 few NA CASSLVSSDRYEQYF
TRBV28 many NA CASSFSGYGVNTEAFF
TRBV29-1 NA NA CSVESGAGYTF
TRBV12-3/TRBV12-4 many NA CASSFDRGTGELFF
TRBV20-1 NA TRBD1 CSADTRGLVETQYF
TRBV11-3 NA TRBD1 CASSSDREYGYTF
TRBV5-1 NA NA CASSPGHLSGNTIYF
TRBV14 few NA CASSIGLGGSPLHF